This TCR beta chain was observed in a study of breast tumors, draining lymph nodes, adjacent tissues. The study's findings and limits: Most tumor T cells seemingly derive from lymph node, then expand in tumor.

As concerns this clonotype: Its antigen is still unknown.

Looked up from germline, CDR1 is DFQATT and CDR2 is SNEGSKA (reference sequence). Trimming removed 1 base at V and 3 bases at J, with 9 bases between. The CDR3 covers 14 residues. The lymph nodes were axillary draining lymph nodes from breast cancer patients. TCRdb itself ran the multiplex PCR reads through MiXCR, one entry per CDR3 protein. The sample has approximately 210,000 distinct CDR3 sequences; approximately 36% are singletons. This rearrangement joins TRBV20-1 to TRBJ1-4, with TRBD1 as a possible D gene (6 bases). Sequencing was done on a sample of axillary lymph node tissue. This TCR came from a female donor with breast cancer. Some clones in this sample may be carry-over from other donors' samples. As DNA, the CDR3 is TGCAGTGCTAGAGGCAGGGGAGCTAATGAAAAACTGTTTTTT. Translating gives CSARGRGANEKLFF.